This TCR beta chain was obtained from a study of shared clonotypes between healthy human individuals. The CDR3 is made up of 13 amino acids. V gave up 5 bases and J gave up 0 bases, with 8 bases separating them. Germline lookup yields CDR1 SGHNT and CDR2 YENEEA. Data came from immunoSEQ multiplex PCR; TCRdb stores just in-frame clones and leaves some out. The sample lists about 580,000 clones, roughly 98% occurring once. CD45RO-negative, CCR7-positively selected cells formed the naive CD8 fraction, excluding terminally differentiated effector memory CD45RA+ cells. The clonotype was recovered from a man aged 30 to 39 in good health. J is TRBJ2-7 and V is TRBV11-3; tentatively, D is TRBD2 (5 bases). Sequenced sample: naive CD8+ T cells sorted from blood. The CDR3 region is CASSTRDSYEQYF. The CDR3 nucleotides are TGTGCCAGCAGCACCCGGGACTCCTACGAGCAGTACTTC.